The 21 T cell receptor beta chains below were found in one sample sequenced in a study of T cell responses to AZD1222 COVID-19 vaccine. Libraries were prepared by immunoSEQ multiplex PCR; TCRdb keeps only in-frame clonotypes and omits some of them. The sample shows around 96,000 clones, approximately 90% of them seen only once. Sequenced material: peripheral blood, taken 28 days after the second AZD1222 dose. The receptors here all came from an adult who received the AZD1222 COVID-19 vaccine.

The V call is TRBV2, the J call TRBJ1-2; the D is unclear. The V end was cut by 6 bases, the J end by 7 bases, with 6 bases between. There are 10 residues in the CDR3. Germline loops: CDR1 SNHLY, CDR2 FYNNEI. The CDR3 DNA reads TGTGCCAGCAGCGACTCTGGCTACACCTTC. Its translation is CASSDSGYTF.

This chain links TRBV4-1 with TRBJ2-3, with D possibly being TRBD1 (5 bases). V lost 3 bases and J lost 6, with 13 bases in between. CDR1 and CDR2 (germline): MGHRA, YSYEKL. This CDR3 comprises 14 residues. This CDR3 is CASSHVTNRDTQYF. CDR3 bases: TGCGCCAGCAGCCACGTCACGAACAGGGATACGCAGTATTTT.

The chain carries TRBV25-1 and TRBJ2-7; TRBD1 matches at 8 bases. The CDR3 has 15 residues. J lost 3 bases, V lost 3 bases, and 7 bases had no gene match. Germline values: CDR1 MGHDK, CDR2 SYGVNS. This CDR3 is CASSDPGQAVYEQYF. The CDR3 DNA reads as TGTGCCAGCAGTGATCCGGGACAGGCCGTCTACGAGCAGTACTTC.

This chain joins TRBV28 and TRBJ1-2; the D gene is possibly TRBD1 (6 bases). Trimming removed 4 bases from V and 4 bases from J, with 19 bases in between. Germline lookup yields CDR1 MDHEN and CDR2 SYDVKM. The CDR3 is 16 amino acids. CDR3 amino acids: CASSSQFSGQIYGYTF. Here the CDR3 DNA reads TGTGCCAGCAGTTCACAATTTTCGGGACAAATCTATGGCTACACCTTC.

This clone was seen a single time. The chain is built from TRBV9 and TRBJ1-3; no definite D call. Germline V lookup: CDR1 SGDLS, CDR2 YYNGEE. The CDR3 runs 15 residues. V gave up 0 bases and J gave up 0 bases, with 7 bases separating them. The CDR3 loop reads CASSVATSSGNTIYF. Written as DNA, the CDR3 is TGTGCCAGCAGCGTAGCCACAAGCTCTGGAAACACCATATATTTT.

The chain employs TRBV30 and TRBJ1-3; TRBD1 matches 8 bases. V was clipped by 0 bases and J by 2 bases; unmatched bases: 3. Germline loops: CDR1 GTSNPN, CDR2 SVGIG (reference sequence). The CDR3 is 15 residues long. CDR3 coding DNA: TGTGCCTGGAGTGTATCAGGGGGCCCTGGAAACACCATATATTTT. This encodes CAWSVSGGPGNTIYF.

The V and J genes are TRBV7-2 and TRBJ2-7, with 7 bases identical to TRBD2. This CDR3 comprises 13 residues. Germline V gene sequence: CDR1 SGHTA, CDR2 FQGNSA. Trimming cost V 8 bases and J 4 bases; bases outside gene matches: 8. In DNA form, the CDR3 reads TGTGCCAGCCGAGGCGGGAGCCTTTACGAGCAGTACTTC. It encodes CASRGGSLYEQYF. Drawing the rest from reference TRBV7-2 and TRBJ2-7, the complete variable domain is GAGVSQSPSNKVTEKGKDVELRCDPISGHTALYWYRQSLGQGLEFLIYFQGNSAPDKSGLPSDRFSAERTGGSVSTLTIQRTQQEDSAVYLCASRGGSLYEQYFGPGTRLTVT.

The chain is built from TRBV29-1 and TRBJ2-7; 8 nucleotides agree with TRBD1. The CDR3 has 13 residues. Trimming at V came to 2 bases and at J to 4 bases, leaving 4 bases not matched to a gene. The germline gives CDR1 SQVTM, CDR2 ANQGSEA. CDR3 residues: CSVEPRQGYEQYF. Here the CDR3 DNA reads TGCAGCGTTGAACCTCGACAGGGGTACGAGCAGTACTTC.

This clone occurred once. The V gene is TRBV5-1, the J gene TRBJ2-5; TRBD2 matches at 8 bases. This CDR3 is built from 15 residues. Germline CDR1 is SGHRS and CDR2 is YFSETQ. J was trimmed by 2 bases and V by 4 bases; bases with no gene match: 7. The CDR3 region has the DNA TGCGCCAGCAGCCCCCTGACTAGCGAACAAGAGACCCAGTACTTC. The encoded protein is CASSPLTSEQETQYF.

The V call is TRBV6-6, the J call TRBJ2-2, with TRBD2 matching over 10 bases. This CDR3 comprises 12 residues. CDR1 MNHNY and CDR2 SVGAGI come from the germline V gene (reference sequence). CDR3 in amino acids: CEREGRAGELFF. CDR3 sequence (DNA): TGTGAGCGGGAGGGCCGGGCCGGGGAGCTGTTTTTT.

V gene TRBV19 combines with J gene TRBJ1-5; D is unresolved. The CDR3 has 13 amino acids. Trimming took off 5 bases at V and 7 bases at J, with 12 bases between the two ends. Germline V gene lookup returns CDR1 LNHDA and CDR2 SQIVND (reference sequence). The CDR3, as DNA: TGTGCCAGTAGTTTGACCGAAAAACAGCCCCAGCATTTT. Its translation is CASSLTEKQPQHF.

The chain combines TRBV27 with TRBJ1-1; 7 nucleotides line up with TRBD1. The CDR3 length is 15 residues. Trimming took 5 bases from V and 3 from J; bases not matched to a gene: 9. Germline V gene lookup returns CDR1 MNHEY and CDR2 SMNVEV (reference sequence). CDR3 sequence: CASSPTQGWYTEAFF. DNA of the CDR3: TGTGCCAGCAGTCCCACACAGGGGTGGTACACTGAAGCTTTCTTT.

The rearrangement uses TRBV11-1 and TRBJ2-1, with 7 bases aligning to TRBD2. The length of the CDR3 is 13 residues. The trim removed 0 bases at V and 8 bases at J, leaving 1 base unmatched. Germline lookup yields CDR1 SGHAT and CDR2 FQDESV (reference sequence). The CDR3 sequence is CASSLAGGHEQFF. The CDR3 DNA follows: TGTGCCAGCAGCTTAGCGGGAGGGCATGAGCAGTTCTTC.

The chain is built from TRBV19 and TRBJ2-3; 9 bases line up with TRBD2. After removal of 5 bases from V and 3 bases from J, the junction contained 6 bases not matched to a gene. This CDR3 spans 15 amino acids. Germline V gene lookup returns CDR1 LNHDA and CDR2 SQIVND (reference sequence). CDR3 DNA sequence: TGTGCCAGTAGTCCTAGCGGGATTTGGACAGATACGCAGTATTTT. Residues: CASSPSGIWTDTQYF.

The rearrangement links TRBV3-1 (or the pseudogene TRBV3-2) to TRBJ2-2; D is undetermined. Germline CDR1 LGHDT, CDR2 YNNKEL (reference sequence). With 4 bases removed from V and 1 base from J, the gap between germline ends came to 4 bases. This CDR3 comprises 13 residues. CDR3 residues: CASSPQNTGELFF. The CDR3 DNA reads as TGTGCCAGCAGCCCGCAGAACACCGGGGAGCTGTTTTTT.

V is TRBV6-5 and J is TRBJ2-5; 10 bases are shared with TRBD2. The J segment lost 1 base and the V segment lost 8 bases, leaving 4 bases of the junction unmatched. The CDR3 is 14 amino acids. The germline CDR1 and CDR2 sequences are MNHEY and SVGAGI. The CDR3 region is CASSSGGLQETQYF. CDR3 nucleotide sequence: TGTGCCAGCTCTAGCGGGGGCCTCCAAGAGACCCAGTACTTC.

V gene TRBV19 combines with J gene TRBJ1-2, with D perhaps matching TRBD1 (6 bases). The CDR3 covers 16 residues. V was cut by 5 bases and J by 5 bases, with 21 bases left in between. Germline V gene lookup returns CDR1 LNHDA and CDR2 SQIVND (reference sequence). Here the CDR3 DNA reads TGTGCCAGTAGTGTCCCACAGGGCTCACGCACGTATGGCTACACCTTC. It codes for CASSVPQGSRTYGYTF.

The rearrangement joins TRBV2 to TRBJ1-3; unclear D gene. V gave up 8 bases and J gave up 0 bases, with 5 bases separating them. This CDR3 contains 12 residues. Germline lookup yields CDR1 SNHLY and CDR2 FYNNEI. In DNA, the CDR3 is TGTGCCAGCGGCCCCTCTGGAAACACCATATATTTT. This encodes CASGPSGNTIYF.

The chain has TRBV5-1 and TRBJ2-5; TRBD1 aligns across 9 bases. This CDR3 region has 14 residues. The ends lost 4 bases at V and 5 bases at J; junction bases unmatched: 6. Germline CDR1 and CDR2: SGHRS and YFSETQ. The CDR3 is CASSPGQGRETQYF. In nucleotides, the CDR3 is TGCGCCAGCAGCCCGGGACAGGGCAGGGAGACCCAGTACTTC.

The J gene is TRBJ1-3, the V gene TRBV19; the D gene is possibly TRBD1 (5 bases). The V end lost 3 bases, the J end lost 0 bases, and 15 bases lay between the germline ends. The CDR3 sequence is 17 residues long. The germline V gene has CDR1 LNHDA and CDR2 SQIVND (reference sequence). The CDR3 reads CASSILRDPGSGNTIYF. The CDR3 coding sequence is TGTGCCAGTAGTATCTTGAGGGACCCAGGCTCTGGAAACACCATATATTTT.

V usage is TRBV7-6 and J usage is TRBJ2-3, with no clear D. Per germline, CDR1 SGHVS and CDR2 FNYEAQ. V shed 1 base and J shed 0 bases, with 8 bases lying between them. The CDR3 runs to 15 residues. CDR3: CASSLDPLSTDTQYF. For the CDR3, the DNA is TGTGCCAGCAGCTTAGATCCCCTAAGCACAGATACGCAGTATTTT. Together with reference TRBV7-6 and TRBJ2-3, the CDR3 gives the full variable domain: GAGVSQSPRYKVTKRGQDVALRCDPISGHVSLYWYRQALGQGPEFLTYFNYEAQQDKSGLPNDRFSAERPEGSISTLTIQRTEQRDSAMYRCASSLDPLSTDTQYFGPGTRLTVL.